Each of the 30 T cell receptor beta chains below was sequenced from the same sample in a study of blood T cell repertoires in COVID-19. Only in-frame clones appear in the TCRdb table, and some are missing; sequencing was by immunoSEQ multiplex PCR. The data show around 190,000 clones, roughly 77% seen once. Sequenced: peripheral blood. All receptors come from a woman in her forties with COVID-19, enrolled during active disease.

V is TRBV18 and J is TRBJ1-2; D unresolved. Germline CDR1 reads KGHSH; CDR2 reads LQKENI. CDR3 length: 12 residues. V dropped 4 bases and J dropped 5 bases, with 8 bases sitting between them. In DNA form, the CDR3 reads TGTGCCAGCTCACAAGACTTATATGGCTACACCTTC. It translates to CASSQDLYGYTF. The full variable domain, its missing parts supplied by reference TRBV18 and TRBJ1-2, is NAGVMQNPRHLVRRRGQEARLRCSPMKGHSHVYWYRQLPEEGLKFMVYLQKENIIDESGMPKERFSAEFPKEGPSILRIQQVVRGDSAAYFCASSQDLYGYTFGSGTRLTVV.

The chain employs TRBV4-1 and TRBJ2-3; 9 bases line up with TRBD2. J lost 0 bases, V lost 6 bases, and 4 bases had no gene match. The CDR3 consists of 15 residues. Germline CDR1 reads MGHRA; CDR2 reads YSYEKL. CDR3 residues: CASRLAGISTDTQYF. CDR3 nucleotide sequence: TGCGCCAGCAGGCTAGCGGGGATAAGCACAGATACGCAGTATTTT.

This chain connects TRBV4-2 to TRBJ1-3, with D possibly being TRBD1 (6 bases). There are 16 residues in the CDR3. The V end was cut by 6 bases, the J end by 4 bases, with 19 bases between. From germline, CDR1 is LGHNA and CDR2 YNFKEQ. CDR3 bases: TGTGCCAGCAGTCTCGGGACATCAACATCCGGAAACACCATATATTTT. This translates into CASSLGTSTSGNTIYF.

V gene TRBV3-1 (or the pseudogene TRBV3-2) combines with J gene TRBJ1-1; unclear D gene. The CDR3 is made up of 12 amino acids. Trimming removed 3 bases at V and 4 bases at J, with 6 bases between. The germline V gene has CDR1 LGHDT and CDR2 YNNKEL (reference sequence). This CDR3 reads CASSHRGTEAFF. The DNA of the CDR3 is TGTGCCAGCAGCCACAGAGGCACTGAAGCTTTCTTT.

The chain couples TRBV30 to TRBJ1-3; D perhaps matches TRBD1 (5 bases). Germline CDR1 reads GTSNPN; CDR2 reads SVGIG (reference sequence). V lost 3 bases and J lost 0, with 18 bases in between. This CDR3 region has 17 residues. The DNA for the CDR3 is TGTGCCTGGAGCGTCGTATGGGGCAGGGCCTCTGGAAACACCATATATTTT. This codes for CAWSVVWGRASGNTIYF.

The rearrangement uses TRBV30 and TRBJ1-2; TRBD1 aligns across 9 bases. Trimming removed 3 bases from V and 3 bases from J; junction bases left unmatched: 11. The CDR3 has 16 amino acids. Germline loops: CDR1 GTSNPN, CDR2 SVGIG (reference sequence). CDR3 nucleotide sequence: TGTGCCTGGAGCGGAGCCGGGACAGGGAACTACTATGGCTACACCTTC. Protein sequence: CAWSGAGTGNYYGYTF.

V is TRBV4-2 and J is TRBJ1-3, with D possibly matching TRBD1 (5 bases). Between the trimmed V and J ends, which lost 0 bases and 0 bases, there was a span of 9 bases. Germline loops: CDR1 LGHNA, CDR2 YNFKEQ. The CDR3 runs to 16 residues. In DNA, the CDR3 is TGTGCCAGCAGCCAAGAGGGGCCGCGCTCTGGAAACACCATATATTTT. Protein: CASSQEGPRSGNTIYF.

This clone appeared once. This sequence joins TRBV2 and TRBJ2-7; no clear D gene. The V and J ends lost 6 bases and 2 bases respectively, with 8 bases between them. Per germline, CDR1 SNHLY and CDR2 FYNNEI. The CDR3 runs to 12 residues. CDR3 nucleotide sequence: TGTGCCAGCAGGCGCGCGACCTACGAGCAGTACTTC. Its protein product is CASRRATYEQYF. Full variable domain (rest looked up from reference TRBV2 and TRBJ2-7): EPEVTQTPSHQVTQMGQEVILRCVPISNHLYFYWYRQILGQKVEFLVSFYNNEISEKSEIFDDQFSVERPDGSNFTLKIRSTKLEDSAMYFCASRRATYEQYFGPGTRLTVT.

The V gene is TRBV4-2, the J gene TRBJ2-5, with 10 bases identical to TRBD2. The junction had 11 bases not matched to a gene; V was cut back by 2 bases and J by 2 bases. Per the germline V gene, CDR1 is LGHNA and CDR2 is YNFKEQ. CDR3 length: 18 residues. The CDR3 here is CASSQNGGTSGKQETQYF. The CDR3 DNA reads as TGTGCCAGCAGCCAAAACGGGGGAACTAGCGGGAAACAAGAGACCCAGTACTTC.

The chain carries TRBV7-8 and TRBJ1-6, with D perhaps matching TRBD1 (6 bases). V was trimmed by 0 bases and J by 10 bases, leaving 10 bases between them. The CDR3 consists of 14 residues. Germline V lookup: CDR1 SGHVS, CDR2 FQNEAQ. CDR3 sequence reads: CASSLAQGASPLHF. DNA of the CDR3: TGTGCCAGCAGCTTAGCACAGGGTGCCTCACCCCTCCACTTT.

The J gene is TRBJ1-1, the V gene TRBV30; the D gene is possibly TRBD1 (5 bases). CDR3 length: 14 amino acids. Trimming removed 1 base from V and 4 bases from J, with 13 bases in between. Germline CDR1 GTSNPN, CDR2 SVGIG (reference sequence). The DNA of the CDR3 is TGTGCCTGGAGTGACCTTTACAGGAGCACTGAAGCTTTCTTT. Protein sequence: CAWSDLYRSTEAFF.

The rearrangement uses TRBV15 and TRBJ2-7; perhaps TRBD1 as D (5 bases). Germline loops: CDR1 LNHNV, CDR2 YYDKDF (reference sequence). V gave up 1 base and J gave up 2 bases, with 12 bases separating them. This CDR3 contains 15 residues. CDR3 protein: CATSRAWGNTYEQYF. Here the CDR3 DNA reads TGTGCCACCAGCAGAGCCTGGGGCAATACCTACGAGCAGTACTTC.

This clone was seen only a few times. J is TRBJ2-1 and V is TRBV7-6, with D perhaps TRBD1 (5 bases). V was cut by 6 bases and J by 7 bases, with 34 bases left in between. Germline loops: CDR1 SGHVS, CDR2 FNYEAQ. The CDR3 runs 20 residues. The CDR3 nucleotides read TGTGCCAGCAGTTCTACCTCAGGGTCCTCCTTCTCCGTGAGAAGGAATGAGCAGTTCTTC. This gives the protein CASSSTSGSSFSVRRNEQFF.

This chain links TRBV5-1 with TRBJ2-2, with 15 bases lining up with TRBD2. J was trimmed by 3 bases and V by 4 bases; bases with no gene match: 13. This CDR3 contains 20 residues. Germline values: CDR1 SGHRS, CDR2 YFSETQ. The CDR3: CASSLWGAGLAGGDTGELFF. The CDR3 DNA reads TGCGCCAGCAGCCTATGGGGCGCGGGACTAGCGGGGGGAGACACCGGGGAGCTGTTTTTT.

The chain uses TRBV6-2 or TRBV6-3 and TRBJ1-2; TRBD1 matches 11 bases. The CDR3 covers 17 residues. V trimming: 4 bases; J trimming: 4 bases; junction bases outside the gene matches: 11. Germline CDR1 MNHEY, CDR2 SVGEGT. The CDR3 spells CASSFTSGTGGVYGYTF. Written as DNA, the CDR3 is TGTGCCAGCAGTTTTACATCCGGGACAGGGGGAGTCTATGGCTACACCTTC.

The CDR3 reads CASTPWSGSPLHF. The CDR3 DNA is TGTGCCAGCACCCCGTGGTCAGGTTCACCCCTCCACTTT. The rearrangement links TRBV6-5 to TRBJ1-6; D is ambiguous. The germline CDR1 and CDR2 sequences are MNHEY and SVGAGI. CDR3 length equals 13 residues. The V and J ends lost 7 bases and 9 bases respectively, with 13 bases between them.

This clone was counted between two and nine times. The gene calls are TRBV30 and TRBJ1-1; D gene uncertain. Trimming left V 4 bases short and J 5 bases short, with 11 bases between. Per the germline V gene, CDR1 is GTSNPN and CDR2 is SVGIG (reference sequence). The CDR3 is 12 residues long. CDR3 in DNA: TGTGCCTGGAATCAGGCGGGGACTGAAGCTTTCTTT. Translation: CAWNQAGTEAFF. The entire variable domain, with the rest obtained from reference TRBV30 and TRBJ1-1, is as follows: SQTIHQWPATLVQPVGSPLSLECTVEGTSNPNLYWYRQAAGRGLQLLFYSVGIGQISSEVPQNLSASRPQDRQFILSSKKLLLSDSGFYLCAWNQAGTEAFFGQGTRLTVV.

The chain uses TRBV5-1 and TRBJ1-4; D ambiguous. The V end was cut by 4 bases, the J end by 0 bases, with 4 bases between. This CDR3 spans 13 amino acids. The germline V gene has CDR1 SGHRS and CDR2 YFSETQ. The CDR3 DNA sequence: TGCGCCAGCAGCCCGGCAACTAATGAAAAACTGTTTTTT. This gives the protein CASSPATNEKLFF.

The chain couples TRBV7-9 to TRBJ1-2; 8 positions match TRBD1. Trimming at V came to 0 bases and at J to 6 bases, leaving 0 bases not matched to a gene. Germline assignment: CDR1 SEHNR and CDR2 FQNEAQ (reference sequence). CDR3 size: 13 residues. CDR3 nucleotide sequence: TGTGCCAGCAGCTTAGCGACAGGGGATGGCTACACCTTC. It is translated as CASSLATGDGYTF. Supplemented by reference TRBV7-9 and TRBJ1-2, the full variable domain reads DTGVSQNPRHKITKRGQNVTFRCDPISEHNRLYWYRQTLGQGPEFLTYFQNEAQLEKSRLLSDRFSAERPKGSFSTLEIQRTEQGDSAMYLCASSLATGDGYTFGSGTRLTVV.

By share of the sample, this clone is medium-sized. J is TRBJ2-1 and V is TRBV7-3; 8 bases agree with TRBD2. V gave up 4 bases and J gave up 8 bases; unmatched junction bases: 10. Germline CDR1 and CDR2: SGHTA and FQGTGA. CDR3 length equals 15 residues. CDR3 sequence (DNA): TGTGCCAGCAGCTCTCGGGGGGGCTCTCCCCATGAGCAGTTCTTC. Translated, it gives CASSSRGGSPHEQFF.

The J gene is TRBJ1-6, the V gene TRBV3-1 (or the pseudogene TRBV3-2); 10 bases line up with TRBD1. Germline CDR1 LGHDT, CDR2 YNNKEL (reference sequence). The V gene end was trimmed by 6 bases and the J gene end by 8 bases; junction bases not matched to a gene: 7. The CDR3 is 15 amino acids. The CDR3 is CASRDRGYPDSPLHF. CDR3 coding DNA: TGTGCCAGCAGGGACAGGGGGTATCCGGATTCACCCCTCCACTTT.

V and J are TRBV25-1 and TRBJ2-5, with D tentatively TRBD1 (6 bases). Germline V gene sequence: CDR1 MGHDK, CDR2 SYGVNS. The CDR3 extends over 15 amino acids. Trimming pared 2 bases from V and 3 bases from J, leaving 13 bases between. The CDR3 DNA sequence: TGTGCCAGCAGTGAAAGGGGGAAGGGGGAAGAGACCCAGTACTTC. Protein: CASSERGKGEETQYF.

This clone was counted between two and nine times. The rearrangement links TRBV6-5 to TRBJ1-2, with D possibly matching TRBD1 (5 bases). This CDR3 is 13 amino acids long. CDR1 MNHEY and CDR2 SVGAGI come from the germline V gene. Trimming removed 2 bases at V and 8 bases at J, with 12 bases between. The CDR3 protein is CASSYGGVGGYTF. For the CDR3, the DNA is TGTGCCAGCAGTTACGGAGGGGTAGGCGGCTACACCTTC.

V gene TRBV7-3 combines with J gene TRBJ2-1; D is uncertain. The CDR3 has 15 residues. V dropped 0 bases and J dropped 4 bases, with 10 bases sitting between them. Germline V gene lookup returns CDR1 SGHTA and CDR2 FQGTGA. CDR3 DNA sequence: TGTGCCAGCAGCTTAACTCCGGGTTATTACAATGAGCAGTTCTTC. It is translated as CASSLTPGYYNEQFF.

The gene calls are TRBV30 and TRBJ2-3, with D possibly matching TRBD1 (5 bases). With 0 bases removed from V and 2 bases from J, the gap between germline ends came to 6 bases. CDR3 length: 13 residues. Germline V gene sequence: CDR1 GTSNPN, CDR2 SVGIG (reference sequence). CDR3 sequence: CAWSVRDTDTQYF. CDR3 coding DNA: TGTGCCTGGAGTGTCAGGGACACAGATACGCAGTATTTT.

The V and J genes are TRBV3-1 (or the pseudogene TRBV3-2) and TRBJ2-7; 8 nucleotides match TRBD2. The junction had 6 bases not matched to a gene; V was cut back by 3 bases and J by 2 bases. Germline V lookup: CDR1 LGHDT, CDR2 YNNKEL (reference sequence). The CDR3 loop spans 15 amino acids. DNA for the CDR3: TGTGCCAGCAGCCAGGCAGGACTAGCAACCTACGAGCAGTACTTC. Translating gives CASSQAGLATYEQYF.

The rearrangement joins TRBV7-2 to TRBJ2-3; a weak D match, TRBD2 (5 bases). Trimming removed 7 bases from V and 2 bases from J, with 10 bases in between. This CDR3 has 13 amino acids. CDR1 is SGHTA, CDR2 FQGNSA, per germline. The CDR3 nucleotides read TGTGCCAGCACCAACCGGGACACAGATACGCAGTATTTT. It codes for CASTNRDTDTQYF.

Written as DNA, the CDR3 is TGTGCCAGCTCGCTTGTAGCGGGAGGGACCACAGATACGCAGTATTTT. Translated, it gives CASSLVAGGTTDTQYF. The V call is TRBV18, the J call TRBJ2-3, with 11 bases fitting TRBD2. The junction had 7 bases not matched to a gene; V was cut back by 6 bases and J by 2 bases. Germline assignment: CDR1 KGHSH and CDR2 LQKENI. The CDR3 sequence is 16 residues long.

The chain employs TRBV6-5 and TRBJ1-2; tentatively, D is TRBD1 (5 bases). In germline, CDR1 is MNHEY, CDR2 SVGAGI. V dropped 2 bases and J dropped 4 bases, with 17 bases sitting between them. The length of the CDR3 is 16 residues. The CDR3 DNA sequence: TGTGCCAGCAGTTACGGGGCGGGGGGGACGCCCTATGGCTACACCTTC. It specifies CASSYGAGGTPYGYTF.

The V and J genes are TRBV18 and TRBJ2-7, with 8 bases lining up with TRBD1. Trimming cost V 0 bases and J 5 bases; bases outside gene matches: 18. The CDR3 has 19 amino acids. Germline CDR1 and CDR2: KGHSH and LQKENI. Here the CDR3 reads CASSPPGQVFPDPFHEQYF. The CDR3 DNA sequence: TGTGCCAGCTCACCACCGGGACAGGTTTTCCCTGACCCCTTCCACGAGCAGTACTTC.